These 7 T cell receptor beta chains came from one sample sequenced in a study of shared clonotypes between healthy human individuals. Naive CD8 cells were CD45RO-negative, positively selected for CCR7, excluding terminally differentiated effector memory CD45RA+ cells. The repertoire was sequenced with immunoSEQ multiplex PCR; TCRdb's copy has only in-frame clones and lacks some. The table shows about 1,800,000 clones, with about 95% occurring only once. The sample comprised naive CD8+ T cells sorted from blood. The receptor source for this set is a man aged 18-30 years in good health.

For the CDR3, the DNA is TGCGCCAGCAGCCAAGATGAGGGGGCGTATTCACCCCTCCACTTT. This translates into CASSQDEGAYSPLHF. This chain joins TRBV4-1 and TRBJ1-6; 7 bases are a match to TRBD1. Looked up from germline, CDR1 is MGHRA and CDR2 is YSYEKL. With V trimmed by 0 bases and J by 8 bases, 4 bases remained unmatched. This CDR3 has 15 residues.

This clone is a singleton in its sample. J is TRBJ2-1 and V is TRBV13; 8 bases fit TRBD2. The CDR3 spans 16 residues. V shed 4 bases and J 4 bases; nucleotides not matched to a gene: 9. Germline-derived CDR1 and CDR2 are PRHDT and FYEKMQ (reference sequence). As DNA, the CDR3 is TGTGCCAGCAGCTCGGAACGGGAGGGGGGATACAATGAGCAGTTCTTC. Protein: CASSSEREGGYNEQFF.

V usage is TRBV6-1 and J usage is TRBJ2-1; D is perhaps TRBD2 (5 bases). The CDR3 is made up of 15 amino acids. The germline V gene encodes CDR1 MNHNS and CDR2 SASEGT. Trimming took off 9 bases at V and 0 bases at J, with 15 bases between the two ends. The CDR3, as DNA: TGTGCCAGTACTATCGGACTCTTCTCCTACAATGAGCAGTTCTTC. Its translation is CASTIGLFSYNEQFF.

With regard to this clone: Other nucleotide sequences from this sample produce the same CDR3. The chain carries TRBV6-1 and TRBJ2-7, with unresolved D. Trimming removed 1 base from V and 2 bases from J, with 6 bases in between. The CDR3 covers 13 residues. Germline V gene lookup returns CDR1 MNHNS and CDR2 SASEGT. CDR3 residues: CASSEGTTYEQYF. The CDR3 DNA is TGTGCCAGCAGTGAAGGAACCACCTACGAGCAGTACTTC.

The rearrangement uses TRBV2 and TRBJ2-5; tentatively, D is TRBD2 (5 bases). This CDR3 spans 16 amino acids. Germline V lookup: CDR1 SNHLY, CDR2 FYNNEI. Trimming took off 1 base at V and 2 bases at J, with 14 bases between the two ends. The CDR3 spells CASSEVVGERQETQYF. The CDR3 DNA reads TGTGCCAGCAGTGAAGTTGTTGGGGAGCGGCAAGAGACCCAGTACTTC.

V is TRBV7-9 and J is TRBJ2-3, with D possibly called TRBD1 or TRBD2 (6 bases each). The CDR3 contains 16 residues. V was pared by 5 bases and J by 2 bases, with 17 bases between. In germline, CDR1 is SEHNR, CDR2 FQNEAQ (reference sequence). The DNA of the CDR3 is TGTGCCAGCAGCCCAAGGGGAGGACAGCTCACAGATACGCAGTATTTT. Encoded protein: CASSPRGGQLTDTQYF.

The chain joins TRBV6-6 to TRBJ2-7; 8 bases are a match to TRBD1. The CDR3 extends over 14 amino acids. CDR1 and CDR2 (germline): MNHNY, SVGAGI (reference sequence). The V segment lost 2 bases and the J segment 4 bases; nucleotides outside the gene matches: 4. CDR3 sequence (DNA): TGTGCCAGCAGTTACATGGGACAGGTTTACGAGCAGTACTTC. It specifies CASSYMGQVYEQYF.